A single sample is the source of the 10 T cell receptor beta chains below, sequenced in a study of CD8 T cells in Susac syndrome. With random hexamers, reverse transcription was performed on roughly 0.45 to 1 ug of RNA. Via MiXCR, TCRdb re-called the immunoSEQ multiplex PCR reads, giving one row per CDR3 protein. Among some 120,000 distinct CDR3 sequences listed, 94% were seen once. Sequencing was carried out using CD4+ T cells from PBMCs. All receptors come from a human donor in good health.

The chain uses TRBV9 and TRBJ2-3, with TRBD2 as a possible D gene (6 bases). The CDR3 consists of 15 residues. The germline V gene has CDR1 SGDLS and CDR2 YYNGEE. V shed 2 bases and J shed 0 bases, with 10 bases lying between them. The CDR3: CASSVSGRSTDTQYF. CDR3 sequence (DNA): TGTGCCAGCAGCGTTAGCGGACGAAGCACAGATACGCAGTATTTT. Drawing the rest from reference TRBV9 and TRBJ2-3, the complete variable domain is DSGVTQTPKHLITATGQRVTLRCSPRSGDLSVYWYQQSLDQGLQFLIQYYNGEERAKGNILERFSAQQFPDLHSELNLSSLELGDSALYFCASSVSGRSTDTQYFGPGTRLTVL.

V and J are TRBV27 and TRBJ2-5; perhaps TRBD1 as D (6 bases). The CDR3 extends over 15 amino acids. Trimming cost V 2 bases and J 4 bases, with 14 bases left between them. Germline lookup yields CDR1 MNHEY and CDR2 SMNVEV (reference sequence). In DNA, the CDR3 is TGTGCCAGCAGTTTAAGTTGGGGGCGATCAGAGACCCAGTACTTC. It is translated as CASSLSWGRSETQYF.

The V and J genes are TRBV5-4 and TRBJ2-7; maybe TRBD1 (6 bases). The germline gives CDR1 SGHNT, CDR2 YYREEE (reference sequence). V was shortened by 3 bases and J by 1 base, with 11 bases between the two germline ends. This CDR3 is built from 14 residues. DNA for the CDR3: TGTGCCAGCAGCTACAGGGAAGGGTCCTACGAGCAGTACTTC. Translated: CASSYREGSYEQYF.

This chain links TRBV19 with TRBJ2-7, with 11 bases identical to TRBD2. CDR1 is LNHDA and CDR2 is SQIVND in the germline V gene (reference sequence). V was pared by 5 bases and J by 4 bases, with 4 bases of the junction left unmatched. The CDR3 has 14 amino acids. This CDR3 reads CASSVLAGEYEQYF. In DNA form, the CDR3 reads TGTGCCAGTAGTGTACTAGCGGGAGAATACGAGCAGTACTTC.

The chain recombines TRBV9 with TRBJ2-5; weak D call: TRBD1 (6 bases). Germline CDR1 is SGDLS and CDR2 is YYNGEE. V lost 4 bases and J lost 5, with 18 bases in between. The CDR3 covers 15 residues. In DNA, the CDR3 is TGTGCCAGCAGCTCCGAGTGGGGGCGCGAGGAGACCCAGTACTTC. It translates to CASSSEWGREETQYF.

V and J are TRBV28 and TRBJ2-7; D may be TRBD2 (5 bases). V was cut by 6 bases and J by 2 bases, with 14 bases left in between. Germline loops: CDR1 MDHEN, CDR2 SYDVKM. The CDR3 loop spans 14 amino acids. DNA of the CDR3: TGTGCCAGCAGGGGAGAGGGAACTACCTACGAGCAGTACTTC. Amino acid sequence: CASRGEGTTYEQYF.

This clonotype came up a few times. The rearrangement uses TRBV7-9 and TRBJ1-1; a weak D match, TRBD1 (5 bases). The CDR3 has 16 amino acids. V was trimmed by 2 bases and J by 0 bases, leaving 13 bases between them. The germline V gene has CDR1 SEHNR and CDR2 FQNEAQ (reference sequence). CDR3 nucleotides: TGTGCCAGCAGCTTACCGGGGGGACTCATGAACACTGAAGCTTTCTTT. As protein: CASSLPGGLMNTEAFF.

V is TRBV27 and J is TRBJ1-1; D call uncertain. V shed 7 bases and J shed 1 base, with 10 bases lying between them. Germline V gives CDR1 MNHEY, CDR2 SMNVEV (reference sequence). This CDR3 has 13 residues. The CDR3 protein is CASNAQRNTEAFF. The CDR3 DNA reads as TGTGCCAGCAACGCCCAGCGGAACACTGAAGCTTTCTTT.

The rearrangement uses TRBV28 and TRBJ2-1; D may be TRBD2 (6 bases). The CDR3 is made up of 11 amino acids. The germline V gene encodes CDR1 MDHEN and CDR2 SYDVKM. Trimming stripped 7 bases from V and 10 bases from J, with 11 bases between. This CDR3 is CASNTGLEQFF. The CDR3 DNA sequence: TGTGCCAGCAATACGGGACTCGAGCAGTTCTTC.

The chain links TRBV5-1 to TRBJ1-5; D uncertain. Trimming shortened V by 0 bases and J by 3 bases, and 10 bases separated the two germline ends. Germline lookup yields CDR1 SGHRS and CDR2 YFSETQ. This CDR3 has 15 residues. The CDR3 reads CASSLDGWNNQPQHF. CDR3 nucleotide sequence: TGCGCCAGCAGCTTGGATGGCTGGAACAATCAGCCCCAGCATTTT.